This T cell receptor (beta chain) was identified in a study of pediatric ulcerative colitis. Study outcomes and limitations: Repertoires came from total lymphocyte DNA, so rare subsets like regulatory T cells may be missed. No controls had the two rectal clonotypes shared by ulcerative colitis patients.

During colonoscopy, one to two rectal pinch biopsies were collected. The V gene's germline CDR1 is MNHNS and CDR2 SASEGT. V was shortened by 7 bases and J by 9 bases, with 19 bases between the two germline ends. The CDR3 is made up of 14 amino acids. Comment on this clone: Its antigen is undetermined.

Some clones are missing from TCRdb's copy, which holds only in-frame ones; the method was immunoSEQ multiplex PCR. The profile shows fewer than 25,000 clones, roughly 70% of them singletons. This chain links TRBV6-1 with TRBJ2-1; no reliable D call. This clonotype was sampled from a boy younger than 18 with severe ulcerative colitis. The sample consisted of gut tissue. The DNA for the CDR3 is TGTGCCAGCATTCTGACTGTGGGCACTTCTGAGCAGTTCTTC. As protein: CASILTVGTSEQFF.